This T cell receptor (beta chain) was found in a study of T cells in Graves' hyperthyroidism and ophthalmopathy. Whole-study results and caveats: In blood, most of the thyroid clonotypes expanded above 0.001 were also present.

As concerns this clonotype: Its antigen is currently unknown.

Using RNA transcripts as the source, TCR beta CDR3 regions were amplified. The TCR CDR3 was amplified in a first-round RT-PCR using the HTBI primer set. TCRdb re-derived calls from the multiplex PCR reads in MiXCR, one entry per CDR3 protein. The repertoire holds 250,000 to 300,000 distinct CDR3 sequences, with about 14% as singletons. Hyperthyroidism patients were newly diagnosed, had disease duration under 2 months, and were aged 18 to 65 years. Uncontrolled infection, other autoimmune disease, pregnancy or lactation barred patients from enrollment. Blood was drawn at first hyperthyroidism diagnosis, before any ophthalmopathy symptoms. The sample was blood. The receptor comes from a woman in her forties with Graves' hyperthyroidism that later progressed to Graves' ophthalmopathy.

The CDR3 sequence is CASGSGRGDTDTQYF. CDR3 bases: TGTGCTAGTGGTTCGGGCAGGGGGGACACAGATACGCAGTATTTT. The rearrangement joins TRBV12-5 to TRBJ2-3; a possible D gene is TRBD1 (7 bases). From germline, CDR1 is LGHNT and CDR2 FRNRAP. The CDR3 contains 15 residues. V lost 4 bases to trimming and J lost 2 bases, with 13 bases between them.